The present T cell receptor (beta chain) was sequenced within a study of blood T cell repertoires in COVID-19. After removal of 5 bases from V and 4 bases from J, the junction contained 6 bases not matched to a gene. Germline CDR1 and CDR2: SGHTA and FQGNSA. The CDR3 sequence is 14 residues long. Here immunoSEQ multiplex PCR was the method, and the copy in TCRdb shows in-frame clones only, minus some. Found here are more than 300,000 clones, roughly 90% of them singletons; the top ten hold around 4.2%. Input material: PBMCs or T cells enriched from blood (not recorded which). The chain couples TRBV7-2 to TRBJ2-7; 9 nucleotides match TRBD1. This receptor was obtained from a woman aged 30 to 39 who had been exposed to COVID-19. This chain's CDR3 is CASSRDRERYEQYF. CDR3 coding DNA: TGTGCCAGCAGCCGGGACAGGGAGCGGTACGAGCAGTACTTC.